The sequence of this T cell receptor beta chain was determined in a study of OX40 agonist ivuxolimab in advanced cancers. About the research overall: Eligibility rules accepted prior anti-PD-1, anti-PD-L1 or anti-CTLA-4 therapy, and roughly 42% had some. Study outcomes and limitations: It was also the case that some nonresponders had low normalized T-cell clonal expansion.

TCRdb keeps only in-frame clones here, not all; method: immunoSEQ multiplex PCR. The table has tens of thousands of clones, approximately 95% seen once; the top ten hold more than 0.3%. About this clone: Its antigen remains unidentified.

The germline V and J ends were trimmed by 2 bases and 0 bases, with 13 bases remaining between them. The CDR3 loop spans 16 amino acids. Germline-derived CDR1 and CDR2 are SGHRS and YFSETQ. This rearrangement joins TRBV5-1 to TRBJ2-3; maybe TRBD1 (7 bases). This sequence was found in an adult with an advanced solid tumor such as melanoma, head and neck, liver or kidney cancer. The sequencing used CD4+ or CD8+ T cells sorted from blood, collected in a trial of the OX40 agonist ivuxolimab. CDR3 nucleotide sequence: TGCGCCAGCAGCTTACTACAGGGGACTAGCACAGATACGCAGTATTTT. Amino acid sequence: CASSLLQGTSTDTQYF.